This entry lists 4 T cell receptor beta chains sequenced from one sample in a study of blood T cells in healthy people across ages. Alongside a J-beta primer mix, a sample-barcoded 5' primer served in a second PCR lasting 7 to 11 cycles. TCRdb processed the 5' RACE reads anew with MiXCR; each CDR3 protein has one entry. This table has some 860,000 distinct CDR3 sequences, more than 55% appearing once. The sample consisted of blood. These receptor sequences come from a man aged 40-55 years in good health.

The V call is TRBV2, the J call TRBJ1-1; 9 bases map to TRBD1. V lost 5 bases to trimming and J lost 3 bases; unmatched junction nucleotides: 4. Germline V lookup: CDR1 SNHLY, CDR2 FYNNEI. The CDR3 runs to 14 residues. CDR3 nucleotide sequence: TGTGCCAGCAGTTCGGACAGGGGTTACACTGAAGCTTTCTTT. Residues: CASSSDRGYTEAFF. The entire variable domain, with the rest obtained from reference TRBV2 and TRBJ1-1, is as follows: EPEVTQTPSHQVTQMGQEVILRCVPISNHLYFYWYRQILGQKVEFLVSFYNNEISEKSEIFDDQFSVERPDGSNFTLKIRSTKLEDSAMYFCASSSDRGYTEAFFGQGTRLTVV.

This clonotype was counted between two and nine times. The J gene is TRBJ2-1, the V gene TRBV7-6, with D perhaps being TRBD1 or TRBD2 (5 bases each). The CDR3 has 15 amino acids. Per the germline V gene, CDR1 is SGHVS and CDR2 is FNYEAQ. Trimming removed 5 bases from V and 2 bases from J, with 13 bases in between. CDR3 sequence (DNA): TGTGCCAGCAGCCACAAACCGGGACCCTACAATGAGCAGTTCTTC. Its translation: CASSHKPGPYNEQFF.

The chain couples TRBV4-1 to TRBJ2-1; 7 nucleotides align to TRBD1. Losses at the gene ends were 8 bases for V and 6 bases for J; bases not matched to a gene: 10. The germline V gene has CDR1 MGHRA and CDR2 YSYEKL. The CDR3 loop spans 14 amino acids. The DNA for the CDR3 is TGCGCCAGCTTAGACCGGGACAGACGCAATGAGCAGTTCTTC. It encodes CASLDRDRRNEQFF.

This clonotype was detected only once. The chain has TRBV6-1 and TRBJ2-7; D is undetermined. Trimming took off 3 bases at V and 4 bases at J, with 10 bases between the two ends. From germline, CDR1 is MNHNS and CDR2 SASEGT. The CDR3 consists of 13 residues. DNA of the CDR3: TGTGCCAGCAGTGAGTTCCATCCTTACGAGCAGTACTTC. Protein sequence: CASSEFHPYEQYF.